These 7 T cell receptor beta chains share one sample of origin, sequenced in a study of shared clonotypes between healthy human individuals. Profiled with immunoSEQ multiplex PCR; TCRdb holds only in-frame clones, not every one. This table has 650,000 to 800,000 clones, 72% appearing once. The sequencing input was memory CD4+ T cells sorted from blood. Subset defined: CD45RA-negative fraction. These receptor sequences come from a woman in her twenties or thirties in good health.

This clone was observed once. V is TRBV2 and J is TRBJ2-5; D remains unclear. This CDR3 is 15 amino acids long. Germline values: CDR1 SNHLY, CDR2 FYNNEI. V lost 6 bases, J lost 1 base, and 15 bases lay in between. As DNA, the CDR3 is TGTGCCAGCAGAACCCCCTGGACCGGCCAAGAGACCCAGTACTTC. Translating it yields CASRTPWTGQETQYF. Looking up the rest from reference TRBV2 and TRBJ2-5 gives the full variable domain: EPEVTQTPSHQVTQMGQEVILRCVPISNHLYFYWYRQILGQKVEFLVSFYNNEISEKSEIFDDQFSVERPDGSNFTLKIRSTKLEDSAMYFCASRTPWTGQETQYFGPGTRLLVL.

The chain links TRBV19 to TRBJ2-5; TRBD2 is a possible D gene (5 bases). The J call may not be correct, given that the DNA end is closer to TRBJ2-7. Germline-derived CDR1 and CDR2 are LNHDA and SQIVND (reference sequence). This CDR3 is 14 amino acids long. The CDR3 coding sequence is TGTGCCAGTAGTCCCCGGGAATTCTCCTACGAGCAGTACTTC. Its translation: CASSPREFSYEQYF.

This clone was seen a handful of times. This chain links TRBV15 with TRBJ1-5, with 12 bases that match TRBD1. The junction had 7 bases not matched to a gene; V was cut back by 0 bases and J by 4 bases. This CDR3 is 18 amino acids long. From germline, CDR1 is LNHNV and CDR2 YYDKDF (reference sequence). Here the CDR3 DNA reads TGTGCCACCAGCAGAGATATTGGGGGACAGGGGGCTAATCAGCCCCAGCATTTT. Amino acids: CATSRDIGGQGANQPQHF.

V gene TRBV14 combines with J gene TRBJ2-1, with TRBD1 matching over 8 bases. Germline CDR1 is SGHDN and CDR2 is FVKESK. V shed 2 bases and J 4 bases; nucleotides not matched to a gene: 7. The CDR3 is made up of 16 amino acids. CDR3 nucleotides: TGTGCCAGCAGCCAAACCGGGACAGGTAATTACAATGAGCAGTTCTTC. This gives the protein CASSQTGTGNYNEQFF.

The table lists this clone with a count of one. The V gene is TRBV30, the J gene TRBJ1-5; D remains ambiguous. The CDR3 has 15 residues. Trimming pared 0 bases from V and 5 bases from J, leaving 14 bases between. Germline CDR1 GTSNPN, CDR2 SVGIG (reference sequence). This CDR3 is CAWSVPGSGYQPQHF. The CDR3 DNA reads TGTGCCTGGAGTGTACCTGGATCGGGGTATCAGCCCCAGCATTTT.

This clone has a handful of counts. V and J are TRBV2 and TRBJ2-4, with D possibly being TRBD1 (5 bases). V shed 7 bases and J shed 0 bases, with 10 bases lying between them. Germline V gene lookup returns CDR1 SNHLY and CDR2 FYNNEI. The CDR3 length is 14 residues. CDR3 coding DNA: TGTGCCAGCAAACAGGAAATAGCCAAAAACATTCAGTACTTC. This translates into CASKQEIAKNIQYF.

This clone was observed once. The chain has TRBV7-8 and TRBJ2-1; D is uncertain. CDR1 is SGHVS, CDR2 FQNEAQ, per germline. Between the trimmed V and J ends, which lost 6 bases and 4 bases, there was a span of 16 bases. The CDR3 extends over 15 amino acids. CDR3 region: CASSFRRAGYNEQFF. CDR3 DNA sequence: TGTGCCAGCAGTTTCCGAAGGGCAGGATACAATGAGCAGTTCTTC.